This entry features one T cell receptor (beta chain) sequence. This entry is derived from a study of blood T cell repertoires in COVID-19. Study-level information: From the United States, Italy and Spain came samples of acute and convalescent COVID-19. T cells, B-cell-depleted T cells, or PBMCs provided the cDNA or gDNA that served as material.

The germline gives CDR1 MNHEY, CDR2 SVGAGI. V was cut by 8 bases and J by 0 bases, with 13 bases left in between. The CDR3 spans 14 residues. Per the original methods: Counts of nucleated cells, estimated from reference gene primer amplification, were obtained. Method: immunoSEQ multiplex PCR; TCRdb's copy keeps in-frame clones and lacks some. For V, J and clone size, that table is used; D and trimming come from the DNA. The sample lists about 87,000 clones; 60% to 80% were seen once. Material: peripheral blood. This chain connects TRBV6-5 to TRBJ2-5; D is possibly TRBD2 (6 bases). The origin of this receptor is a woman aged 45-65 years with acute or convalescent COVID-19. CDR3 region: CASALSGYQETQYF. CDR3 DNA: TGTGCCAGCGCCCTCAGCGGGTACCAAGAGACCCAGTACTTC.